This entry lists 28 T cell receptor beta chains sequenced from one sample in a study of T cell responses to AZD1222 COVID-19 vaccine. Repertoires were generated with immunoSEQ multiplex PCR, while TCRdb's copy carries only in-frame clones and drops some. The repertoire has some 130,000 clones, approximately 93% of them found once; the top ten carry 5.4%. Sequencing used peripheral blood, obtained on day 0 of AZD1222 vaccination. The receptors stem from an adult in good health.

The chain couples TRBV15 to TRBJ2-5; D is undetermined. Trimming shortened V by 3 bases and J by 4 bases, and 3 bases separated the two germline ends. The germline V gene has CDR1 LNHNV and CDR2 YYDKDF (reference sequence). The CDR3 covers 11 residues. CDR3 in amino acids: CATSSLETQYF. For the CDR3, the DNA is TGTGCCACCAGCAGCTTAGAGACCCAGTACTTC.

The J gene is TRBJ1-1, the V gene TRBV5-1; no firm D call. The CDR3 has 13 residues. CDR1 SGHRS and CDR2 YFSETQ come from the germline V gene. The ends were cut back, 5 bases at V and 1 base at J, with 9 bases in the middle. The DNA for the CDR3 is TGCGCCAGCAGAAAGGGAGGGAACACTGAAGCTTTCTTT. Protein: CASRKGGNTEAFF.

This rearrangement joins TRBV28 to TRBJ2-7; a weak D match, TRBD2 (5 bases). The germline V gene has CDR1 MDHEN and CDR2 SYDVKM. The CDR3 is made up of 15 amino acids. Trimming took off 7 bases at V and 4 bases at J, with 20 bases between the two ends. The CDR3 nucleotides read TGTGCCAGCAACCTTGAGGGCTCTGGAGTTTACGAGCAGTACTTC. Its protein is CASNLEGSGVYEQYF.

This chain links TRBV3-1 (or the pseudogene TRBV3-2) with TRBJ1-6, with D perhaps matching TRBD1 (5 bases). Germline V CDR1 and CDR2: LGHDT, YNNKEL (reference sequence). The CDR3 length is 15 residues. V lost 3 bases to trimming and J lost 7 bases, with 13 bases between them. CDR3 sequence reads: CASSHLGEDNSPLHF. In nucleotides, the CDR3 is TGTGCCAGCAGCCACTTAGGGGAGGACAATTCACCCCTCCACTTT.

This chain uses TRBV9 with TRBJ2-1; 8 bases map to TRBD1. With 3 bases clipped from V and 6 bases from J, the junction kept 5 bases outside the gene matches. CDR3 size: 14 residues. Germline-derived CDR1 and CDR2 are SGDLS and YYNGEE. CDR3 DNA: TGTGCCAGCAGCGCCTGGACAGGGCTCAATGAGCAGTTCTTC. Amino acid sequence: CASSAWTGLNEQFF.

The J gene is TRBJ1-4, the V gene TRBV25-1; D not certain. Deletions cut 4 bases from V and 0 bases from J, with 6 bases between. The CDR3 spans 14 residues. Germline V gene data show CDR1 as MGHDK and CDR2 as SYGVNS. This CDR3 is CASSGDATNEKLFF. The DNA for the CDR3 is TGTGCCAGCAGTGGGGATGCAACTAATGAAAAACTGTTTTTT.

The V and J genes are TRBV28 and TRBJ1-2, with 7 bases matching TRBD1. There are 15 residues in the CDR3. With V trimmed by 6 bases and J by 6 bases, 13 bases remained unmatched. From germline, CDR1 is MDHEN and CDR2 SYDVKM. CDR3 nucleotides: TGTGCCAGCAGGACCGACAGGGAGCGGGAACATGGCTACACCTTC. This codes for CASRTDREREHGYTF.

The rearrangement joins TRBV14 to TRBJ2-4; D is undetermined. V gave up 0 bases and J gave up 1 base, with 16 bases separating them. The CDR3 length is 18 residues. The germline gives CDR1 SGHDN, CDR2 FVKESK. CDR3 region: CASSQEISPRSAKNIQYF. CDR3 nucleotide sequence: TGTGCCAGCAGCCAAGAGATATCGCCTCGCTCGGCCAAAAACATTCAGTACTTC.

The chain carries TRBV19 and TRBJ2-6, with no clear D. Germline-derived CDR1 and CDR2 are LNHDA and SQIVND (reference sequence). The CDR3 is 16 residues long. Between the trimmed V and J ends, which lost 1 base and 0 bases, there was a span of 7 bases. The CDR3 coding sequence is TGTGCCAGTAGTATAGGGGTGCGCTCTGGGGCCAACGTCCTGACTTTC. The encoded protein is CASSIGVRSGANVLTF.

The chain has TRBV28 and TRBJ2-3, with 16 nucleotides matching TRBD2. Germline V gene data show CDR1 as MDHEN and CDR2 as SYDVKM. Trimming at V came to 4 bases and at J to 2 bases, leaving 9 bases not matched to a gene. The CDR3 runs to 19 residues. The CDR3 region is CASSYPGTSGRELTDTQYF. DNA for the CDR3: TGTGCCAGCAGTTACCCCGGGACTAGCGGGAGGGAGCTCACAGATACGCAGTATTTT.

The rearrangement links TRBV28 to TRBJ1-2; D is perhaps TRBD1 (6 bases). The V gene lost 6 bases and the J gene lost 7 bases, with 18 bases spanning the gap. Germline CDR1 is MDHEN and CDR2 is SYDVKM. The CDR3 has 14 residues. CDR3: CASRRTRGASGYTF. The CDR3 DNA follows: TGTGCCAGCAGGCGCACCAGGGGAGCAAGTGGCTACACCTTC.

This clone was recorded only once. The chain joins TRBV30 to TRBJ1-5; D remains ambiguous. Trimming shortened V by 0 bases and J by 5 bases, and 11 bases separated the two germline ends. The CDR3 is made up of 14 amino acids. Germline assignment: CDR1 GTSNPN and CDR2 SVGIG (reference sequence). The CDR3 DNA is TGTGCCTGGAGTGTTGGGCAGTACGATCAGCCCCAGCATTTT. Translated: CAWSVGQYDQPQHF.

The chain employs TRBV6-4 and TRBJ2-7; D may be TRBD2 (6 bases). The CDR3 runs to 14 residues. The ends were cut back, 6 bases at V and 7 bases at J, with 19 bases in the middle. Germline assignment: CDR1 MRHNA and CDR2 SNTAGT. In nucleotides, the CDR3 is TGTGCCAGCAGCACTGACTCGCGGGGAAGAGAGCAGTACTTC. This codes for CASSTDSRGREQYF.

V and J are TRBV29-1 and TRBJ1-1, with D unresolved. V lost 3 bases to trimming and J lost 2 bases, with 4 bases between them. In germline, CDR1 is SQVTM, CDR2 ANQGSEA. The CDR3 extends over 11 amino acids. CDR3 protein: CSVDYNTEAFF. CDR3 nucleotide sequence: TGCAGCGTTGATTATAACACTGAAGCTTTCTTT.

The CDR3 nucleotides are TGCAGCGTGGGGGAGGTTGGGGCCAACGTCCTGACTTTC. It translates to CSVGEVGANVLTF. The chain is built from TRBV29-1 and TRBJ2-6, with TRBD2 as a possible D gene (6 bases). Trimming shortened V by 6 bases and J by 3 bases, and 9 bases separated the two germline ends. Germline V CDR1 and CDR2: SQVTM, ANQGSEA. The CDR3 runs 13 residues.

This clone was detected only once. This chain connects TRBV25-1 to TRBJ1-4; unclear D gene. The CDR3 contains 16 residues. Trimming cost V 5 bases and J 0 bases, with 13 bases left between them. Germline CDR1 reads MGHDK; CDR2 reads SYGVNS. The CDR3 coding sequence is TGTGCCAGCAGTAAAGGGATAGGCGCAACTAATGAAAAACTGTTTTTT. Translating gives CASSKGIGATNEKLFF.

This clone was observed a single time. The rearrangement uses TRBV7-9 and TRBJ2-1, with 7 bases matching TRBD1. Trimming removed 3 bases from V and 6 bases from J; junction bases left unmatched: 11. Germline V lookup: CDR1 SEHNR, CDR2 FQNEAQ (reference sequence). The CDR3 sequence is 16 residues long. CDR3 DNA: TGTGCCAGCAGCTTTTTGGGACAGATCGGCCCCAATGAGCAGTTCTTC. Protein: CASSFLGQIGPNEQFF.

The V call is TRBV27, the J call TRBJ1-6; a weak D match, TRBD1 (6 bases). Trimming pared 5 bases from V and 4 bases from J, leaving 24 bases between. CDR3 length: 19 residues. Germline V gene sequence: CDR1 MNHEY, CDR2 SMNVEV (reference sequence). CDR3 DNA: TGTGCCAGCAGTCCCCGGACAGTTAACTCCGCAGCATATAATTCACCCCTCCACTTT. Translation gives CASSPRTVNSAAYNSPLHF.

The V call is TRBV7-6, the J call TRBJ2-7; no definite D call. Germline V gene data show CDR1 as SGHVS and CDR2 as FNYEAQ. Between the trimmed V and J ends, which lost 1 base and 0 bases, there was a span of 10 bases. The CDR3 spans 15 residues. The CDR3 DNA follows: TGTGCCAGCAGCTTAGGACCCACACTCTCCTACGAGCAGTACTTC. This sequence encodes CASSLGPTLSYEQYF.

The chain employs TRBV7-2 and TRBJ2-3; D is ambiguous. The CDR3 extends over 14 amino acids. Trimming shortened V by 0 bases and J by 2 bases, and 6 bases separated the two germline ends. Germline V gene sequence: CDR1 SGHTA, CDR2 FQGNSA. The CDR3 nucleotides are TGTGCCAGCAGCTTAGCGGGGAACACAGATACGCAGTATTTT. It translates to CASSLAGNTDTQYF. Using reference TRBV7-2 and TRBJ2-3 for the parts outside the CDR3, the full variable domain is GAGVSQSPSNKVTEKGKDVELRCDPISGHTALYWYRQSLGQGLEFLIYFQGNSAPDKSGLPSDRFSAERTGGSVSTLTIQRTQQEDSAVYLCASSLAGNTDTQYFGPGTRLTVL.

The chain combines TRBV5-6 with TRBJ1-6; D uncertain. CDR3 length equals 13 residues. Germline V gene data show CDR1 as SGHDT and CDR2 as YYEEEE. V dropped 3 bases and J dropped 8 bases, with 9 bases sitting between them. The CDR3 reads CASSSLGYSPLHF. The CDR3 DNA reads TGTGCCAGCAGCTCTCTGGGGTATTCACCCCTCCACTTT. Full variable domain (missing parts from reference TRBV5-6 and TRBJ1-6): DAGVTQSPTHLIKTRGQQVTLRCSPKSGHDTVSWYQQALGQGPQFIFQYYEEEERQRGNFPDRFSGHQFPNYSSELNVNALLLGDSALYLCASSSLGYSPLHFGNGTRLTVT.

The genes are TRBV5-6 and TRBJ2-7, with 7 bases lining up with TRBD1. The V and J ends lost 4 bases and 0 bases, in that order; junction bases with no gene match: 4. Germline V gives CDR1 SGHDT, CDR2 YYEEEE. The CDR3 contains 14 residues. The CDR3 coding sequence is TGTGCCAGCAGCCCAACAGGGGTCTCCTACGAGCAGTACTTC. It yields the protein CASSPTGVSYEQYF.

The chain couples TRBV6-5 to TRBJ1-5; no firm D call. The CDR3 extends over 14 amino acids. V was clipped by 10 bases and J by 7 bases, with 20 bases between them. CDR1 and CDR2 from the germline V gene are MNHEY and SVGAGI. The DNA for the CDR3 is TGTGCCACCGACGACCCGGATCCGCTACAGCCCCAGCATTTT. It codes for CATDDPDPLQPQHF.

The V call is TRBV28, the J call TRBJ1-2; TRBD1 matches 9 bases. This CDR3 has 17 residues. V lost 6 bases and J lost 5; bases outside the gene matches: 16. Looked up from germline, CDR1 is MDHEN and CDR2 is SYDVKM. CDR3 DNA: TGTGCCAGCAGCACAATCCGCCGGGACAGGGCAGCGTATGGCTACACCTTC. It encodes CASSTIRRDRAAYGYTF.

This chain uses TRBV29-1 with TRBJ1-4; TRBD1 matches 11 bases. This CDR3 is 17 amino acids long. Germline V CDR1 and CDR2: SQVTM, ANQGSEA. V lost 7 bases, J lost 7 bases, and 17 bases stayed unmatched. As DNA, the CDR3 is TGCAGCGCCCGCCCAGGGACAGGGGGTGGGGGCGGTGAAAAACTGTTTTTT. As protein: CSARPGTGGGGGEKLFF.

This rearrangement joins TRBV11-2 to TRBJ2-5, with 10 bases identical to TRBD2. J was trimmed by 1 base and V by 4 bases; bases with no gene match: 6. This CDR3 comprises 16 residues. Germline-derived CDR1 and CDR2 are SGHAT and FQNNGV. Here the CDR3 reads CASSWPSGGAQETQYF. As DNA, the CDR3 is TGTGCCAGCAGCTGGCCTAGCGGGGGTGCCCAAGAGACCCAGTACTTC.

This chain uses TRBV7-2 with TRBJ2-7; no clear D gene. This CDR3 is 13 amino acids long. The germline V gene encodes CDR1 SGHTA and CDR2 FQGNSA. V dropped 0 bases and J dropped 1 base, with 4 bases sitting between them. The CDR3 here is CASSLAESYEQYF. The CDR3 nucleotides read TGTGCCAGCAGCTTAGCGGAATCCTACGAGCAGTACTTC.

The chain couples TRBV11-2 to TRBJ1-1; the match to TRBD1 covers 7 bases. Unmatched junction bases numbered 6, after V lost 2 bases and J lost 0 bases. Germline V lookup: CDR1 SGHAT, CDR2 FQNNGV. The CDR3 covers 16 residues. CDR3 protein: CASSLYRDSMNTEAFF. The CDR3, as DNA: TGTGCCAGCAGCTTATACCGGGACAGCATGAACACTGAAGCTTTCTTT.